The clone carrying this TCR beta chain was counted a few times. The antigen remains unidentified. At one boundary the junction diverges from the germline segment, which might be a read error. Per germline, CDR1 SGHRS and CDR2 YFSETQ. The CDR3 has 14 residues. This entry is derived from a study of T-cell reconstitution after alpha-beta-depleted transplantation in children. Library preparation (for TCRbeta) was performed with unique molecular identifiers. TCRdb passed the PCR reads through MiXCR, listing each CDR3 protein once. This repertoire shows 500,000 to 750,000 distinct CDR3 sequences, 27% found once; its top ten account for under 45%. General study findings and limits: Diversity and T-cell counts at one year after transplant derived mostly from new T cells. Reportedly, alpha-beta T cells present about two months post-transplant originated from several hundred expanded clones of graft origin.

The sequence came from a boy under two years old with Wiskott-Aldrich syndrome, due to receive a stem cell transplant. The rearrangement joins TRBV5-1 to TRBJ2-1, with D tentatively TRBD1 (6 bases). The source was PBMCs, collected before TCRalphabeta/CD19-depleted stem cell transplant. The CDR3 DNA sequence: TGTGCCAGCACCGTTGACAGGAACTACAATGAGCAGTTCTTC. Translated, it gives CASTVDRNYNEQFF.